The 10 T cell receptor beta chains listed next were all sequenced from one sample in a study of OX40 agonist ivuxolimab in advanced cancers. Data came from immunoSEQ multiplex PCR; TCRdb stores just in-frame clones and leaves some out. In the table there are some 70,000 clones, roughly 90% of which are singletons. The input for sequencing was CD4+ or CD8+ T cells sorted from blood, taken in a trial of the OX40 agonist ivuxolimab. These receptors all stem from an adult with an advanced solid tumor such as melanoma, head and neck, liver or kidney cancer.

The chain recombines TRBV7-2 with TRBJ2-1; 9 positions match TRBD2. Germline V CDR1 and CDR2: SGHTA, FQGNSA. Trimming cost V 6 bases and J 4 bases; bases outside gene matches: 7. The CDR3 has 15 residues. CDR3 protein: CASSYAGGEYNEQFF. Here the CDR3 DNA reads TGTGCCAGCAGTTATGCGGGGGGGGAATACAATGAGCAGTTCTTC.

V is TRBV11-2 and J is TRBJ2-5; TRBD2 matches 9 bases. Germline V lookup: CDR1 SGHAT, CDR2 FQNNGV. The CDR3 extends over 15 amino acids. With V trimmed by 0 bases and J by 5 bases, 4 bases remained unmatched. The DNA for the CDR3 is TGTGCCAGCAGCTTAGAGCGGGAGGGCCGTGAGACCCAGTACTTC. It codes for CASSLEREGRETQYF.

The chain's CDR3 is CASSPPRLSYNEQFF. The DNA of the CDR3 is TGTGCCAGCTCACCACCTCGGCTCTCCTACAATGAGCAGTTCTTC. The V call is TRBV18, the J call TRBJ2-1; unclear D gene. The CDR3 sequence is 15 residues long. V was clipped by 0 bases and J by 0 bases, with 6 bases between them. Germline-derived CDR1 and CDR2 are KGHSH and LQKENI.

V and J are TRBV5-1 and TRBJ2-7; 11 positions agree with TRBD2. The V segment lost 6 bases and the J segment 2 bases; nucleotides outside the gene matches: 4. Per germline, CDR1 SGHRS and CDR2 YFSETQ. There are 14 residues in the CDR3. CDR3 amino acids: CASKGLADPYEQYF. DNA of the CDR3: TGCGCCAGCAAGGGACTAGCGGACCCCTACGAGCAGTACTTC.

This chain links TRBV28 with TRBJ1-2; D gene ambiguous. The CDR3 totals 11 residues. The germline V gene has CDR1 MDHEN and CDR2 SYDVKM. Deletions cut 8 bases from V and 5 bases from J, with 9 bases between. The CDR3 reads CASRSEYGYTF. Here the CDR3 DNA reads TGTGCCAGCCGGTCGGAATATGGCTACACCTTC.

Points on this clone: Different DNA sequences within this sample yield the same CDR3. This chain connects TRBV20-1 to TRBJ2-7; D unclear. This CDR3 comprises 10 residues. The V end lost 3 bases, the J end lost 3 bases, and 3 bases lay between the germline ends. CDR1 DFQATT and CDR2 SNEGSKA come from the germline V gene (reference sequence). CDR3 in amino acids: CSASLYEQYF. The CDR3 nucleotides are TGCAGTGCTAGCCTCTACGAGCAGTACTTC.

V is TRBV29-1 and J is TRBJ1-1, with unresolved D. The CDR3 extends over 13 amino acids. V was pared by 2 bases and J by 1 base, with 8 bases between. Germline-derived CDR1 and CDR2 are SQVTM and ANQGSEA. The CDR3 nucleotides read TGCAGCGTTGAAAAGACCCCGAACACTGAAGCTTTCTTT. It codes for CSVEKTPNTEAFF.

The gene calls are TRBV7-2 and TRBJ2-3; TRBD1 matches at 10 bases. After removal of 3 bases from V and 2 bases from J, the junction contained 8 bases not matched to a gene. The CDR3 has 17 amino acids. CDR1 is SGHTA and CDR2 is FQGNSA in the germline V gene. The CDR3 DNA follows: TGTGCCAGCAGCTTGGGGACAGGGGTAGGAAACACAGATACGCAGTATTTT. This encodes CASSLGTGVGNTDTQYF.

Here the CDR3 DNA reads TGTGCCAGCAGCCTGGGACAGATTAATGAAAAACTGTTTTTT. Its translation: CASSLGQINEKLFF. The chain carries TRBV7-9 and TRBJ1-4; 7 bases are a match to TRBD1. The germline CDR1 and CDR2 sequences are SEHNR and FQNEAQ (reference sequence). CDR3 size: 14 residues. V was clipped by 5 bases and J by 4 bases; unmatched bases: 4. The entire variable domain, with the rest obtained from reference TRBV7-9 and TRBJ1-4, is as follows: DTGVSQNPRHKITKRGQNVTFRCDPISEHNRLYWYRQTLGQGPEFLTYFQNEAQLEKSRLLSDRFSAERPKGSFSTLEIQRTEQGDSAMYLCASSLGQINEKLFFGSGTQLSVL.

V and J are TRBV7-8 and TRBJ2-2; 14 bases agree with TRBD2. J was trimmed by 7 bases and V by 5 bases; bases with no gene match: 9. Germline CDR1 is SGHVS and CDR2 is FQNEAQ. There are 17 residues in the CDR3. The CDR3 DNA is TGTGCCAGCAGCCCAGGACTAGCGGGAGGTTTGGGCGGGGAGCTGTTTTTT. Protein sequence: CASSPGLAGGLGGELFF.